The rows below give T cell receptor beta chains drawn from one sample of a study of beta chain features in type 1 diabetes. TCRdb's table, derived via immunoSEQ multiplex PCR, lists solely in-frame clones and lacks some. The sample contains some 270,000 clones, 14% of which appear only once. Sequencing was carried out using naive CD4+ T cells from blood. These receptors all stem from a woman between 35 and 50 years old in good health. Each CDR3 is given with its conserved first and last residue. D genes are given only for firm matches. The size entry is marked missing in some rows and otherwise reads once, few, many or a size class.

.	TRBJ1-4	.	TRBV19	CASSRSSNEKLFF	TGTGCCAGTAGTAGGAGTTCCAATGAAAAACTGTTTTTT
.	TRBJ1-2	.	TRBV10-3	CAISGRSYGYTF	TGTGCCATCAGTGGACGGAGCTATGGCTACACCTTC
few	TRBJ2-1	.	TRBV19	CASSYNPARDNEQFF	TGTGCCAGTAGCTATAACCCCGCCAGGGACAATGAGCAGTTCTTC
.	TRBJ2-3	.	TRBV12-5	CASGLVPGKGDTQYF	TGTGCTAGTGGTTTGGTACCAGGGAAAGGGGATACGCAGTATTTT
few	TRBJ2-2	TRBD1	TRBV2	CASSVPGGTGELFF	TGTGCCAGCAGTGTACCAGGGGGCACCGGGGAGCTGTTTTTT
once	TRBJ1-5	TRBD1	TRBV28	CASRQGGLPQHF	TGTGCCAGCAGACAGGGGGGGCTGCCCCAGCATTTT
.	TRBJ2-1	.	TRBV2	CASSDRGYNEQFF	TGTGCCAGCAGTGACCGGGGATACAATGAGCAGTTCTTC
.	TRBJ2-1	TRBD2	TRBV19	CASSMLSGGLGNEQFF	TGTGCCAGTAGTATGCTTAGCGGGGGCCTGGGAAATGAGCAGTTCTTC
.	TRBJ2-1	TRBD2	TRBV2	CASRSSGTTNNEQFF	TGTGCCAGCAGGAGCTCCGGGACTACAAACAATGAGCAGTTCTTC
.	TRBJ2-5	TRBD2	TRBV4-1	CASSPIAGGRETQYF	TGCGCCAGCAGCCCAATAGCGGGGGGAAGGGAGACCCAGTACTTC
.	TRBJ1-2	.	TRBV9	CASSVESDPNYGYTF	TGTGCCAGCAGCGTAGAATCAGATCCTAACTATGGCTACACCTTC
.	TRBJ2-3	.	TRBV4-3	CASSQVQASTDTQYF	TGCGCCAGCAGCCAAGTGCAGGCGAGCACAGATACGCAGTATTTT
.	TRBJ1-2	.	TRBV13	CASSLRQSGGYTF	TGTGCCAGCAGCCTACGTCAGTCGGGTGGCTACACCTTC
.	TRBJ1-5	TRBD1	TRBV5-1	CASSHRQGSNQPQHF	TGCGCCAGCAGCCACAGACAGGGAAGCAATCAGCCCCAGCATTTT
few	TRBJ2-3	TRBD2	TRBV7-2	CASSPLSGGGTDTQYF	TGTGCCAGCAGCCCCCTGAGCGGGGGGGGCACAGATACGCAGTATTTT
.	TRBJ2-7	TRBD1	TRBV19	CASSVSSGTGVSRSREQYF	TGTGCCAGTAGTGTGTCCTCCGGGACAGGGGTAAGTCGGTCGAGGGAGCAGTACTTC
.	TRBJ1-1	TRBD1	TRBV6-5	CASNPGQGYTEAFF	TGTGCCAGCAACCCGGGACAGGGATACACTGAAGCTTTCTTT
.	TRBJ1-4	TRBD1	TRBV28	CASRTGAEKLFF	TGTGCCAGCAGGACAGGGGCCGAAAAACTGTTTTTT
.	TRBJ2-5	TRBD2	TRBV19	CASRTRAGGTPETQYF	TGTGCCAGTAGGACGAGGGCGGGGGGGACCCCAGAGACCCAGTACTTC
few	TRBJ1-2	.	TRBV19	CASSTQTANYGYTF	TGTGCCAGTAGTACCCAGACAGCTAACTATGGCTACACCTTC
few	TRBJ2-1	TRBD2	TRBV9	CASSTRTSGEGEQFF	TGTGCCAGCAGCACCCGGACTAGCGGGGAGGGTGAGCAGTTCTTC
.	TRBJ1-2	TRBD1	TRBV6-5	CASSYPGQGIYGYTF	TGTGCCAGCAGTTATCCGGGACAGGGGATCTATGGCTACACCTTC
few	TRBJ2-3	TRBD2	TRBV7-2	CASSPRLAGGPDTQYF	TGTGCCAGCAGCCCCAGACTAGCGGGGGGGCCTGATACGCAGTATTTT
.	TRBJ2-7	TRBD1	TRBV10-3	CAISHTGTGASYEQYF	TGTGCCATCAGTCACACCGGGACAGGGGCCTCCTACGAGCAGTACTTC
few	TRBJ2-5	TRBD2	TRBV5-1	CASSRRSGTSYKGETQYF	TGCGCCAGCAGCCGGAGAAGCGGGACTAGCTACAAGGGAGAGACCCAGTACTTC
.	TRBJ1-1	.	TRBV30	CAWTPPRNTEAFF	TGTGCCTGGACTCCTCCGAGGAACACTGAAGCTTTCTTT
.	TRBJ2-2	.	TRBV15	CATSRDLGARISGELFF	TGTGCCACCAGCAGAGATTTGGGGGCCCGAATATCCGGGGAGCTGTTTTTT
.	TRBJ2-3	TRBD1	TRBV29-1	CSVVQGVDTQYF	TGCAGCGTTGTTCAGGGGGTCGATACGCAGTATTTT
.	TRBJ2-3	.	TRBV6-5	CASTTLAGPQYF	TGTGCCAGCACCACTCTAGCCGGTCCGCAGTATTTT
.	TRBJ2-5	TRBD2	TRBV14	CASSRIPIAGVQEETQYF	TGTGCCAGCAGCCGCATACCGATAGCGGGGGTCCAGGAGGAGACCCAGTACTTC
.	TRBJ1-2	.	TRBV7-2	CASSLGSEPYGYTF	TGTGCCAGCAGCTTAGGGTCCGAGCCCTATGGCTACACCTTC
.	TRBJ1-1	.	TRBV6-5	CASSYQAANTEAFF	TGTGCCAGCAGTTATCAGGCTGCGAACACTGAAGCTTTCTTT
few	TRBJ1-2	TRBD1	TRBV2	CASSGQGNYGYTF	TGTGCCAGCTCGGGACAGGGCAACTATGGCTACACCTTC
.	TRBJ2-1	.	TRBV7-9	CASSWESGEQFF	TGTGCCAGCAGCTGGGAAAGCGGTGAGCAGTTCTTC
few	TRBJ1-1	TRBD1	TRBV10-3	CATGTGENTEAFF	TGTGCCACCGGGACAGGGGAGAACACTGAAGCTTTCTTT
few	TRBJ2-1	.	TRBV12-5	CASGLVAGTLYNEQFF	TGTGCTAGTGGTTTGGTTGCTGGGACACTTTACAATGAGCAGTTCTTC
few	TRBJ2-3	.	TRBV29-1	CSGGTDTQYF	TGCAGCGGAGGCACAGATACGCAGTATTTT
few	TRBJ2-3	TRBD2	TRBV5-4	CASSNVAGSTDTQYF	TGTGCCAGCTCTAACGTAGCGGGGAGCACAGATACGCAGTATTTT
few	TRBJ2-3	.	TRBV6-5	CASSYILTGAVQYF	TGTGCCAGCAGTTACATTCTCACAGGTGCCGTGCAGTATTTT
.	TRBJ2-2	.	TRBV5-1	CASSRMDRGTGELFF	TGCGCCAGCAGCCGAATGGACAGAGGCACCGGGGAGCTGTTTTTT
.	TRBJ2-7	TRBD1	TRBV7-8	CASSFAGTGVNEQYF	TGTGCCAGCAGCTTTGCCGGGACAGGGGTAAACGAGCAGTACTTC
few	TRBJ2-7	TRBD1	TRBV27	CASSSYRTGGSEQYF	TGTGCCAGCAGTTCATATCGGACAGGTGGTTCCGAGCAGTACTTC
few	TRBJ1-2	.	TRBV11-2	CASSLESGFKGYTF	TGTGCCAGCAGCTTAGAATCGGGGTTTAAAGGCTACACCTTC
.	TRBJ2-5	.	TRBV12-5	CASAIDSPQETQYF	TGTGCTAGTGCCATAGACAGTCCGCAAGAGACCCAGTACTTC
.	TRBJ2-7	TRBD2	TRBV7-2	CASSLVSGGLYEQYF	TGTGCCAGCAGCTTAGTTAGCGGGGGACTCTACGAGCAGTACTTC
.	TRBJ2-3	TRBD1	TRBV9	CASSVGLGRGLADTQYF	TGTGCCAGCAGCGTAGGACTCGGCAGGGGGCTGGCAGATACGCAGTATTTT
few	TRBJ1-5	.	TRBV19	CASTPGGRLDQPQHF	TGTGCCAGTACCCCGGGGGGACGCTTAGATCAGCCCCAGCATTTT
.	TRBJ1-1	TRBD1	TRBV5-4	CASSLGQGWNTEAFF	TGTGCCAGCAGCTTGGGACAGGGGTGGAACACTGAAGCTTTCTTT
.	TRBJ1-5	.	TRBV6-1	CASSEFVRGWAEYSNQPQHF	TGTGCCAGCAGTGAATTTGTAAGGGGGTGGGCGGAATATAGCAATCAGCCCCAGCATTTT
.	TRBJ2-3	.	TRBV5-1	CASSLALSTDTQYF	TGCGCCAGCAGCTTGGCCCTCAGCACAGATACGCAGTATTTT
.	TRBJ1-1	.	TRBV27	CASRESNRATEAFF	TGTGCCAGCAGAGAATCAAACAGGGCCACTGAAGCTTTCTTT
many	TRBJ2-7	TRBD1	TRBV13	CASSSGQGQDEQYF	TGTGCCAGCAGCTCAGGACAGGGACAGGACGAGCAGTACTTC
.	TRBJ2-1	TRBD2	TRBV6-5	CASRGLGLNEQFF	TGTGCCAGCAGGGGACTAGGCCTCAATGAGCAGTTCTTC
few	TRBJ2-3	.	TRBV5-4	CASSLRGGITDTQYF	TGTGCCAGCAGCTTGCGAGGGGGTATAACAGATACGCAGTATTTT
.	TRBJ1-1	.	TRBV6-5	CASSYSRAGTNTEAFF	TGTGCCAGCAGTTACTCGAGAGCGGGGACGAACACTGAAGCTTTCTTT
.	TRBJ1-2	.	TRBV7-9	CASSGLEDYGYTF	TGTGCCAGCAGTGGGTTAGAGGACTATGGCTACACCTTC
.	TRBJ2-7	.	TRBV6-1	CASSEGLIYEQYF	TGTGCCAGCAGCGAGGGCCTTATCTACGAGCAGTACTTC
few	TRBJ1-4	.	TRBV5-1	CASTTGPTFEKLFF	TGCGCCAGCACCACAGGGCCGACCTTTGAAAAACTGTTTTTT
.	TRBJ2-3	.	TRBV29-1	CSVDIQTDTQYF	TGCAGCGTTGATATCCAGACAGATACGCAGTATTTT